A single sample gave rise to the 25 T cell receptor beta chains below, sequenced in a study of T cells in localized non-small cell lung cancer (dated by TCRdb to the early 2020s). Library preparation employed the immunoSEQ multiplex PCR assay. TCRdb limited this immuneACCESS table to in-frame rearrangements with V and J called. A share of clones is missing; checked studies link under half to unresolved V genes, and the rest is unexplained. For this sample the table gives 1,500 to 2,000 clones, of which around 28% were detected only once. Around 18% of the sample is taken by the ten largest. The sequenced sample was normal lung tissue next to the tumor, obtained before any cancer treatment. The receptors shown here come from a male donor aged 60 or older with stage I squamous cell lung carcinoma.

This clone occurred a few times. This sequence joins TRBV9 and TRBJ2-7; 7 positions match TRBD1. With V trimmed by 4 bases and J by 0 bases, 7 bases remained unmatched. The CDR3 is 15 amino acids. The V gene's germline CDR1 is SGDLS and CDR2 YYNGEE. CDR3 bases: TGTGCCAGCAGCCCCCAGGGGGACAGCTCCTACGAGCAGTACTTC. Protein: CASSPQGDSSYEQYF.

This clone has more than one count but fewer than ten. V is TRBV14 and J is TRBJ2-1; no reliable D call. The V end was cut by 0 bases, the J end by 13 bases, with 13 bases between. This CDR3 is 13 amino acids long. Germline-derived CDR1 and CDR2 are SGHDN and FVKESK. The CDR3 DNA is TGTGCCAGCAGCCAAGATAGGCTAGTCCCACAGTTCTTC. Translation gives CASSQDRLVPQFF.

This chain uses TRBV19 with TRBJ1-5, with D uncertain. The CDR3 length is 13 residues. Trimming left V 3 bases short and J 4 bases short, with 7 bases between. Germline CDR1 reads LNHDA; CDR2 reads SQIVND (reference sequence). CDR3 sequence: CASSMWENQPQHF. The CDR3 DNA reads as TGTGCCAGTAGTATGTGGGAAAATCAGCCCCAGCATTTT. The full variable domain, rest sourced from reference TRBV19 and TRBJ1-5, is DGGITQSPKYLFRKEGQNVTLSCEQNLNHDAMYWYRQDPGQGLRLIYYSQIVNDFQKGDIAEGYSVSREKKESFPLTVTSAQKNPTAFYLCASSMWENQPQHFGDGTRLSIL.

This clone was detected a few times. The chain recombines TRBV6-8 with TRBJ2-1; D tentatively reads TRBD1 or TRBD2 (5 bases each). The CDR3 sequence is 14 residues long. V was shortened by 5 bases and J by 5 bases, with 13 bases between the two germline ends. Germline V gene lookup returns CDR1 MNHGY and CDR2 SAAAGT. The CDR3: CASSTRDGNNEQFF. CDR3 in DNA: TGTGCCAGCAGTACCCGGGACGGTAACAATGAGCAGTTCTTC.

The V and J genes are TRBV5-1 and TRBJ1-2; D uncertain. The CDR3 spans 14 residues. Germline V gene data show CDR1 as SGHRS and CDR2 as YFSETQ. With 4 bases removed from V and 0 bases from J, the gap between germline ends came to 10 bases. This CDR3 reads CASSITDTNYGYTF. The CDR3 DNA reads as TGCGCCAGCAGCATCACAGATACTAACTATGGCTACACCTTC.

This chain links TRBV9 with TRBJ2-2, with TRBD1 matching over 9 bases. The CDR3 has 16 residues. V was pared by 4 bases and J by 4 bases, with 8 bases of the junction left unmatched. Germline CDR1 SGDLS, CDR2 YYNGEE. CDR3 in amino acids: CASSTRTGVGTGELFF. The CDR3 DNA reads as TGTGCCAGCAGCACCCGGACAGGGGTCGGCACCGGGGAGCTGTTTTTT.

The rearrangement joins TRBV19 to TRBJ2-2, with D possibly matching TRBD2 (5 bases). Looked up from germline, CDR1 is LNHDA and CDR2 is SQIVND (reference sequence). V lost 5 bases and J 9 bases, leaving 22 bases between the germline ends. CDR3 length: 16 residues. CDR3 sequence: CASSLAAGLGSRELFF. The CDR3 DNA reads as TGTGCCAGTAGTTTGGCGGCGGGCCTCGGATCCCGGGAGCTGTTTTTT.

The genes are TRBV19 and TRBJ2-7; no reliable D call. Germline V gene sequence: CDR1 LNHDA, CDR2 SQIVND (reference sequence). The CDR3 is made up of 13 amino acids. V was cut by 5 bases and J by 0 bases, with 8 bases left in between. As DNA, the CDR3 is TGTGCCAGTAGTCCTGGACCCTCCTACGAGCAGTACGTC. Protein product: CASSPGPSYEQYV.

This chain uses TRBV28 with TRBJ1-4; weak D call: TRBD1 (5 bases). From germline, CDR1 is MDHEN and CDR2 SYDVKM. The CDR3 runs 14 residues. V shed 7 bases and J shed 8 bases, with 17 bases lying between them. The CDR3 DNA sequence: TGTGCCAGCACTCTCCGGGGCCAGGGAGAAAAACTGTTTTTT. The encoded protein is CASTLRGQGEKLFF. Full variable domain (missing parts from reference TRBV28 and TRBJ1-4): DVKVTQSSRYLVKRTGEKVFLECVQDMDHENMFWYRQDPGLGLRLIYFSYDVKMKEKGDIPEGYSVSREKKERFSLILESASTNQTSMYLCASTLRGQGEKLFFGSGTQLSVL.

The CDR3 nucleotides read TGCAGCGTTGTAGGGACTAGCGGGAGGTCAGATACGCAGTATTTT. It encodes CSVVGTSGRSDTQYF. V and J are TRBV29-1 and TRBJ2-3; 15 nucleotides align to TRBD2. With 4 bases clipped from V and 4 bases from J, the junction kept 3 bases outside the gene matches. This CDR3 region has 15 residues. Germline CDR1 SQVTM, CDR2 ANQGSEA.

The chain recombines TRBV30 with TRBJ1-1, with TRBD1 matching over 8 bases. CDR3 length: 13 amino acids. CDR1 and CDR2 from the germline V gene are GTSNPN and SVGIG (reference sequence). The ends lost 6 bases at V and 5 bases at J; junction bases unmatched: 8. The CDR3 is CACQDRGGTEAFF. The CDR3 DNA sequence: TGTGCCTGCCAAGACAGGGGAGGGACTGAAGCTTTCTTT.

Judged by abundance, this clone is medium-sized. This chain links TRBV11-3 with TRBJ2-1; TRBD2 matches at 12 bases. Germline V CDR1 and CDR2: SGHNT, YENEEA. V lost 3 bases, J lost 8 bases, and 8 bases stayed unmatched. The CDR3 covers 16 residues. The chain's CDR3 is CASSLSTSGSPDEQFF. CDR3 in DNA: TGTGCCAGCAGCTTGTCGACTAGCGGGAGCCCGGATGAGCAGTTCTTC.

This clone was observed a few times. The J gene is TRBJ2-7, the V gene TRBV11-3, with TRBD2 matching over 13 bases. Per germline, CDR1 SGHNT and CDR2 YENEEA. The V and J ends lost 5 bases and 6 bases, in that order; junction bases with no gene match: 4. The CDR3 is made up of 14 amino acids. CDR3 region: CASSLRLAGGEQYV. The CDR3 DNA reads TGTGCCAGCAGCCTGAGACTAGCGGGAGGCGAGCAGTACGTC.

The chain links TRBV5-1 to TRBJ2-3, with D perhaps assigned TRBD1 or TRBD2 (5 bases each). This CDR3 spans 15 amino acids. V was pared by 3 bases and J by 0 bases, with 11 bases between. Germline V gene lookup returns CDR1 SGHRS and CDR2 YFSETQ. CDR3 region: CASSYGDPSTDTQYF. As DNA, the CDR3 is TGCGCCAGCAGCTACGGGGACCCAAGCACAGATACGCAGTATTTT.

There are a few counts of this clone. The chain uses TRBV14 and TRBJ1-1; D gene unclear. Trimming removed 4 bases at V and 0 bases at J, with 9 bases between. The V gene's germline CDR1 is SGHDN and CDR2 FVKESK. The length of the CDR3 is 14 residues. As DNA, the CDR3 is TGTGCCAGCAGCCCCAGGTTAATGAACACTGAAGCTTTCTTT. It is translated as CASSPRLMNTEAFF. The complete variable domain, with remaining parts taken from reference TRBV14 and TRBJ1-1, reads EAGVTQFPSHSVIEKGQTVTLRCDPISGHDNLYWYRRVMGKEIKFLLHFVKESKQDESGMPNNRFLAERTGGTYSTLKVQPAELEDSGVYFCASSPRLMNTEAFFGQGTRLTVV.

The chain couples TRBV19 to TRBJ1-2, with a possible D match to TRBD1 (5 bases). The V end was cut by 0 bases, the J end by 6 bases, with 14 bases between. The germline CDR1 and CDR2 sequences are LNHDA and SQIVND (reference sequence). The CDR3 runs 15 residues. Written as DNA, the CDR3 is TGTGCCAGTAGTATAGACCATGTATTAGGGGATGGCTACACCTTC. It encodes CASSIDHVLGDGYTF.

V is TRBV29-1 and J is TRBJ2-7; possible D gene TRBD1, 6 bases. V was pared by 6 bases and J by 0 bases, with 15 bases between. This CDR3 has 14 residues. Per the germline V gene, CDR1 is SQVTM and CDR2 is ANQGSEA. The CDR3 here is CSVSGASSSYEQYF. The CDR3 nucleotides are TGCAGCGTCTCAGGGGCCTCCAGCTCCTACGAGCAGTACTTC.

This clone has just a few counts. V usage is TRBV1 and J usage is TRBJ2-7; TRBD2, as called in the table, went unchecked against the DNA. TRBV1 has pseudogene status. The CDR3 sequence is 18 residues long. For the CDR3, the DNA is TGCGCCAGCAGCCAAGATCCACTAGCGGGAACCCTCTCCTACGAGCAGTACTTC. Translation gives CASSQDPLAGTLSYEQYF.

The chain couples TRBV19 to TRBJ2-2, with no clear D. V dropped 4 bases and J dropped 7 bases, with 10 bases sitting between them. Germline CDR1 LNHDA, CDR2 SQIVND (reference sequence). This CDR3 has 13 amino acids. CDR3 bases: TGTGCCAGTAGTAATTTAGCTGGCGGGGAGCTGTTTTTT. Its translation is CASSNLAGGELFF.

This clone showed up just a few times. The rearrangement uses TRBV6-8 and TRBJ1-2; 8 bases agree with TRBD1. V lost 5 bases to trimming and J lost 2 bases; unmatched junction nucleotides: 7. Germline values: CDR1 MNHGY, CDR2 SAAAGT. The CDR3 has 15 amino acids. The CDR3 nucleotides read TGTGCCAGCAGTCCGCCCGGGACAGGCAACTATGGCTACACCTTC. Translating gives CASSPPGTGNYGYTF.

This clone came up a few times. The CDR3 DNA reads TGTGCCAGCAGCCCTATTGGGGAGAACACCATATATTTT. The encoded protein is CASSPIGENTIYF. The V and J genes are TRBV7-2 and TRBJ1-3, with D hard to call. Trimming stripped 5 bases from V and 7 bases from J, with 12 bases between. The CDR3 consists of 13 residues. Germline CDR1 and CDR2: SGHTA and FQGNSA.

This clone appeared a few times. V usage is TRBV6-8 and J usage is TRBJ1-2; D gene uncertain. Germline lookup yields CDR1 MNHGY and CDR2 SAAAGT. V was cut by 4 bases and J by 4 bases, with 10 bases left in between. This CDR3 spans 13 amino acids. CDR3 bases: TGTGCCAGCAGTTTAGGCACGGGCTATGGCTACACCTTC. It yields the protein CASSLGTGYGYTF.

This clone appeared a few times. The chain recombines TRBV19 with TRBJ2-3; weak D call: TRBD2 (6 bases). V was clipped by 3 bases and J by 2 bases, with 12 bases between them. Germline V gene data show CDR1 as LNHDA and CDR2 as SQIVND (reference sequence). The CDR3 has 15 amino acids. CDR3 protein: CASSIRGAHTDTQYF. CDR3 in DNA: TGTGCCAGTAGTATCCGCGGGGCTCACACAGATACGCAGTATTTT.

This rearrangement joins TRBV11-3 to TRBJ1-2; 8 bases map to TRBD1. The CDR3 consists of 20 residues. Germline V CDR1 and CDR2: SGHNT, YENEEA. V dropped 5 bases and J dropped 6; count of bases not matched to a gene: 26. The CDR3 nucleotides read TGTGCCAGCAGCCAAGGGGGGGAGCTGACAGGGGAGCTGACAGAGGATGGCTACACCTTC. It codes for CASSQGGELTGELTEDGYTF.

This clone came up a few times. The chain uses TRBV6-8 and TRBJ1-2; 7 bases are a match to TRBD1. After removal of 2 bases from V and 8 bases from J, the junction contained 23 bases not matched to a gene. The V gene's germline CDR1 is MNHGY and CDR2 SAAAGT. The length of the CDR3 is 19 residues. CDR3 sequence (DNA): TGTGCCAGCAGTTACAGTCCCTACACCACCGACAGGGTGGATGTGGGCTACACCTTC. Amino acids: CASSYSPYTTDRVDVGYTF.